Sequencing of this TCR beta chain was carried out in a study of blood T cell repertoires in COVID-19. V lost 4 bases to trimming and J lost 2 bases; unmatched junction nucleotides: 5. This CDR3 has 15 amino acids. The germline CDR1 and CDR2 sequences are MNHEY and SVGAGI. Authors' processing steps: Reference gene primers were amplified, and this amplification served to estimate nucleated cell counts. Sequencing used immunoSEQ multiplex PCR; TCRdb keeps in-frame clones, though not all of them. V and J calls and clone size are copied from that table; D and trimming were computed from the DNA. The sample carries a few hundred thousand clones, over 75% recorded once.

V and J are TRBV6-5 and TRBJ1-3, with TRBD1 matching 7 bases. The sample consisted of PBMCs or T cells enriched from blood (not recorded which). The source of this sequence is a woman in her 30s who had recovered from COVID-19. The CDR3 reads CASSSQTGPGNTIYF. The CDR3 coding sequence is TGTGCCAGCAGTTCCCAGACAGGGCCTGGAAACACCATATATTTT.